The 2 T cell receptor beta chains in this list originate from one sample, sequenced in a study of T cell changes during pregnancy in multiple sclerosis. This table comes from immunoSEQ multiplex PCR, and its TCRdb copy is limited to in-frame clones, with some not included. This table has around 69,000 clones, roughly 87% appearing once. Specimen: peripheral blood, collected in the second trimester of pregnancy. The receptors come from a female donor in good health, enrolled as a control in a pregnancy study.

V and J are TRBV4-1 and TRBJ2-1; D may be TRBD2 (5 bases). The CDR3 loop spans 15 amino acids. The V and J ends lost 3 bases and 4 bases respectively, with 13 bases between them. Germline values: CDR1 MGHRA, CDR2 YSYEKL. Here the CDR3 DNA reads TGCGCCAGCAGCCATGGCAACCGGGATTACAATGAGCAGTTCTTC. It specifies CASSHGNRDYNEQFF.

V usage is TRBV7-2 and J usage is TRBJ1-5; weak D call: TRBD1 (5 bases). The CDR3 length is 15 residues. Trimming removed 1 base at V and 0 bases at J, with 7 bases between. Germline lookup yields CDR1 SGHTA and CDR2 FQGNSA. The CDR3 DNA follows: TGTGCCAGCAGCTTAGGGGGGGATAGCAATCAGCCCCAGCATTTT. It specifies CASSLGGDSNQPQHF. The full variable domain, completed using reference TRBV7-2 and TRBJ1-5, is GAGVSQSPSNKVTEKGKDVELRCDPISGHTALYWYRQSLGQGLEFLIYFQGNSAPDKSGLPSDRFSAERTGGSVSTLTIQRTQQEDSAVYLCASSLGGDSNQPQHFGDGTRLSIL.